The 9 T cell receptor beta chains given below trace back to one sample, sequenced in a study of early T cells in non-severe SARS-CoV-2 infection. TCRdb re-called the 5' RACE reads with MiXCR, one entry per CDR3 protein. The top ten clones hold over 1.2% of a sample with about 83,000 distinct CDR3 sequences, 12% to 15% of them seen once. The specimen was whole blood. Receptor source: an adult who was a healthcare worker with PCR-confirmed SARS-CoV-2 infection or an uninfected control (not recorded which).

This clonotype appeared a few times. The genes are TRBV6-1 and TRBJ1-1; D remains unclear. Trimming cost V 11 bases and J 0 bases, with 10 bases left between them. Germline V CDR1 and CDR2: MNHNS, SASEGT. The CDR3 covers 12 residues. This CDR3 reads CAGEAMNTEAFF. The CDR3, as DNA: TGTGCCGGGGAGGCCATGAACACTGAAGCTTTCTTT.

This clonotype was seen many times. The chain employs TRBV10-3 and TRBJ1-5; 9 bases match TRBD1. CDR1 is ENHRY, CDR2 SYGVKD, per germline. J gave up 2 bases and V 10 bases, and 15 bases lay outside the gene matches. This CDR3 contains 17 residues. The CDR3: CATYRGPPEVGNQPQHF. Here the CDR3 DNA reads TGTGCCACTTACAGGGGGCCGCCCGAGGTAGGCAATCAGCCCCAGCATTTT.

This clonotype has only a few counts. In nucleotides, the CDR3 is TGTGCCAGCAGCGGAGAAAGCACAGATACGCAGTATTTT. The encoded protein is CASSGESTDTQYF. This chain connects TRBV9 to TRBJ2-3; D ambiguous. Germline CDR1 reads SGDLS; CDR2 reads YYNGEE. Trimming took 3 bases from V and 0 from J, leaving 5 bases between them. The CDR3 is 13 residues long.

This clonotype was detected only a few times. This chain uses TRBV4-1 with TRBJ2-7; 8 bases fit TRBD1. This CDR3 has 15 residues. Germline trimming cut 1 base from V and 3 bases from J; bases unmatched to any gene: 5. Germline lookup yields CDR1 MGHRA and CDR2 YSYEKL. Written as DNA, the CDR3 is TGCGCCAGCAGCCAAGCGACAGGGGTCAACTACGAGCAGTACTTC. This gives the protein CASSQATGVNYEQYF.

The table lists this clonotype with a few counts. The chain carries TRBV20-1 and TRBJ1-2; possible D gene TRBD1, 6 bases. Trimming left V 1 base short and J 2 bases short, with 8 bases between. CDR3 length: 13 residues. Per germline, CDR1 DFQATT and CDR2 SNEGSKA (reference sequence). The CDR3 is CSARGDNNYGYTF. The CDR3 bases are TGCAGTGCTAGAGGGGACAACAACTATGGCTACACCTTC.

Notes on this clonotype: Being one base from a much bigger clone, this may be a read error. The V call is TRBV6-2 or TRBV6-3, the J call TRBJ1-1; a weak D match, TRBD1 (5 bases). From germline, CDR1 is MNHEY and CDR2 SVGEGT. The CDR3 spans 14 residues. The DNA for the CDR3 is TGTGGCAGCAGCCAGGGACTGCTGAACACTGAAGCTTTCTTT. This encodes CGSSQGLLNTEAFF.

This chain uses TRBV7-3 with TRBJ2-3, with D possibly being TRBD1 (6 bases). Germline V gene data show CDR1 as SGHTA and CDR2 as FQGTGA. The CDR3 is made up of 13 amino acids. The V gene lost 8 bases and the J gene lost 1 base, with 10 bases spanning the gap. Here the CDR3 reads CASSRQGTDTQYF. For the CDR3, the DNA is TGTGCCAGCTCTCGACAGGGCACAGATACGCAGTATTTT.

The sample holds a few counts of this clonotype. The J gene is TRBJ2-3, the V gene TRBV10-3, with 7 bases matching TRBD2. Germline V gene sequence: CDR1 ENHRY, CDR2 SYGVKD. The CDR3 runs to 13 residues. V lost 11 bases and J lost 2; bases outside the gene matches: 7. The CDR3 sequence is CAARGDITDTQYF. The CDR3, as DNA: TGTGCCGCCCGGGGGGATATCACAGATACGCAGTATTTT.

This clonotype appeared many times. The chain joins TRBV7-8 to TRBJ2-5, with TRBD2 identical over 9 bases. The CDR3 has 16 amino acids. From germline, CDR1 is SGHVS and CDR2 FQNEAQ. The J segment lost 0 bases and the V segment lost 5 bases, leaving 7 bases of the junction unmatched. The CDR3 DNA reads TGTGCCAGCAGCGAGAGACTAGCGGTGGACCAAGAGACCCAGTACTTC. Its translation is CASSERLAVDQETQYF. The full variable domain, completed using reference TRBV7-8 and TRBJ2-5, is GAGVSQSPRYKVAKRGQDVALRCDPISGHVSLFWYQQALGQGPEFLTYFQNEAQLDKSGLPSDRFFAERPEGSVSTLKIQRTQQEDSAVYLCASSERLAVDQETQYFGPGTRLLVL.